Included here is one TCR beta chain sequence, with context. Antigen: not known. This sample was included in a study of T cell repertoires in cytomegalovirus infection. As for the study in general: It was the public TCR beta signatures that indicated both CMV infection and matching HLA type.

V dropped 1 base and J dropped 6; count of bases not matched to a gene: 9. The germline V gene encodes CDR1 SGDLS and CDR2 YYNGEE. The CDR3 has 16 residues. Overall study results and limits: It was HLA-C-restricted CMV-specific TCR beta clonotypes that dominated the response ex vivo.

TCRdb called the reads again in MiXCR, with one record for every CDR3 protein. The sample holds about 100,000 distinct CDR3 sequences, less than 25% seen once. The TCR originated in a human donor in good health (CMV status not recorded). Some clones in this sample may be carry-over from other donors' samples. This chain uses TRBV9 with TRBJ2-1, with 8 bases lining up with TRBD2. Sequencing input: CD8+ T cells from PBMCs. CDR3 coding DNA: TGTGCCAGCAGCGTAAGCGGAGCGGGGGTATCCAATGAGCAGTTCTTC. Translated: CASSVSGAGVSNEQFF.